Listed here are 30 T cell receptor beta chains from one sample, sequenced in a study of Ad26.COV2.S vaccination and SARS-CoV-2 variants. Treatment here: 15 to 20 received Ad26.COV2.S at low or high dose, single or two shots; several received placebo; per-sample allocation not given. Repertoires come from day 63 after the first vaccine or placebo injection. Here immunoSEQ multiplex PCR was the method, and the copy in TCRdb shows in-frame clones only, minus some. Here the sample spans some 520,000 clones, roughly 89% being singletons. The material sequenced was peripheral blood, taken in a trial of Ad26.COV2.S vaccine versus placebo. All receptors derive from a person aged 18-60 years who received the Ad26.COV2.S COVID-19 vaccine or a placebo.

The chain is built from TRBV28 and TRBJ2-7; D gene uncertain. The germline V gene has CDR1 MDHEN and CDR2 SYDVKM. CDR3 length: 13 amino acids. The V gene lost 8 bases and the J gene lost 7 bases, with 18 bases spanning the gap. Written as DNA, the CDR3 is TGTGCCAGCGGCTCAACCACCGGCCCTGAGCAGTACTTC. Its translation: CASGSTTGPEQYF.

The table lists this clone with a few counts. The chain uses TRBV28 and TRBJ1-2; D remains unclear. The CDR3 runs to 13 residues. Trimming removed 1 base at V and 8 bases at J, with 11 bases between. Germline CDR1 MDHEN, CDR2 SYDVKM. CDR3: CASSLSSPLGYTF. Written as DNA, the CDR3 is TGTGCCAGCAGTTTATCCTCCCCCCTGGGCTACACCTTC.

CDR3 DNA sequence: TGTGCCAGCAGCCCCCTGGGGGTGTTTAATTCACCCCTCCACTTT. Its translation is CASSPLGVFNSPLHF. The chain uses TRBV7-2 and TRBJ1-6, with a tentative D call TRBD1 (5 bases). CDR1 and CDR2 from the germline V gene are SGHTA and FQGNSA. V gave up 5 bases and J gave up 6 bases, with 14 bases separating them. The CDR3 extends over 15 amino acids.

This clone occurred a few times. The rearrangement links TRBV20-1 to TRBJ2-1; TRBD2 matches at 9 bases. From germline, CDR1 is DFQATT and CDR2 SNEGSKA (reference sequence). V was clipped by 3 bases and J by 4 bases; unmatched bases: 10. CDR3 length equals 16 residues. CDR3 nucleotide sequence: TGCAGTGCTAGTGTCCCCGCGGGAGGGTTATACAATGAGCAGTTCTTC. Its translation: CSASVPAGGLYNEQFF.

The genes are TRBV30 and TRBJ1-2, with 7 nucleotides matching TRBD1. V lost 3 bases, J lost 7 bases, and 5 bases stayed unmatched. Germline V gene data show CDR1 as GTSNPN and CDR2 as SVGIG (reference sequence). This CDR3 comprises 12 residues. For the CDR3, the DNA is TGTGCCTGGAGCCGACAGGGTTCTGGCTACACCTTC. This encodes CAWSRQGSGYTF. Supplemented by reference TRBV30 and TRBJ1-2, the full variable domain reads SQTIHQWPATLVQPVGSPLSLECTVEGTSNPNLYWYRQAAGRGLQLLFYSVGIGQISSEVPQNLSASRPQDRQFILSSKKLLLSDSGFYLCAWSRQGSGYTFGSGTRLTVV.

This clone was detected once. A junction end diverges from the germline sequence, so it may reflect a read error. The CDR3 sequence is CASVDAFTEYF. CDR3 bases: TGTGCCAGCGTGGATGCTTTTACGGAGTATTTT. V and J are TRBV28 and TRBJ2-3, with D unresolved. This CDR3 region has 11 residues. Germline V gene sequence: CDR1 MDHEN, CDR2 SYDVKM.

The chain employs TRBV7-8 and TRBJ1-2, with 8 bases aligning to TRBD1. The length of the CDR3 is 13 residues. CDR1 is SGHVS, CDR2 FQNEAQ, per germline. V was pared by 7 bases and J by 6 bases, with 7 bases of the junction left unmatched. CDR3 region: CASKGRGLNGYTF. The CDR3 nucleotides are TGTGCCAGCAAGGGCAGGGGGCTGAATGGCTACACCTTC.

The V call is TRBV6-2 or TRBV6-3, the J call TRBJ2-7; 13 nucleotides agree with TRBD2. Trimming took 2 bases from V and 5 from J; bases not matched to a gene: 9. The CDR3 consists of 17 residues. Per the germline V gene, CDR1 is MNHEY and CDR2 is SVGEGT. The CDR3 sequence: CASSYLMGLAGSHEQYF. The CDR3 region has the DNA TGTGCCAGCAGTTACCTCATGGGACTAGCGGGATCCCACGAGCAGTACTTC.

The gene calls are TRBV12-3 or TRBV12-4 and TRBJ1-5; perhaps TRBD1 as D (5 bases). Trimming cost V 3 bases and J 9 bases, with 12 bases left between them. The CDR3 consists of 13 residues. The CDR3 DNA sequence: TGTGCCAGCAGTTTGGGGTTAAGGGGGCCCCAGCATTTT. Translated: CASSLGLRGPQHF.

J is TRBJ2-7 and V is TRBV5-6, with D unresolved. CDR1 is SGHDT, CDR2 YYEEEE, per germline. The CDR3 contains 14 residues. The V gene lost 5 bases and the J gene lost 0 bases, with 12 bases spanning the gap. Here the CDR3 reads CASRERSYSYEQYF. The CDR3 DNA follows: TGTGCCAGCAGAGAGAGAAGCTACTCCTACGAGCAGTACTTC.

This chain uses TRBV29-1 with TRBJ2-1; a weak D match, TRBD2 (6 bases). The CDR3 covers 16 residues. Germline V lookup: CDR1 SQVTM, CDR2 ANQGSEA. The ends were cut back, 7 bases at V and 7 bases at J, with 26 bases in the middle. The CDR3 here is CSAHRGGSTGNNEQFF. The CDR3 region has the DNA TGCAGCGCCCATCGTGGGGGGTCCACGGGAAATAATGAGCAGTTCTTC.

The genes are TRBV6-2 or TRBV6-3 and TRBJ1-5, with D possibly TRBD1 on 5 matching bases. V lost 4 bases, J lost 7 bases, and 17 bases lay in between. CDR3 size: 15 residues. Germline V gene sequence: CDR1 MNHEY, CDR2 SVGEGT. The CDR3 sequence is CASSSRGGSGQPQHF. CDR3 DNA sequence: TGTGCCAGCAGTTCGCGGGGCGGTTCGGGGCAGCCCCAGCATTTT.

The V and J genes are TRBV2 and TRBJ1-1; D is unclear. Looked up from germline, CDR1 is SNHLY and CDR2 is FYNNEI. The CDR3 sequence is 12 residues long. Trimming stripped 1 base from V and 8 bases from J, with 8 bases between. Written as DNA, the CDR3 is TGTGCCAGCAGTGAAGGGGTGTGGGAAGCTTTCTTT. Protein sequence: CASSEGVWEAFF.

The genes are TRBV6-6 and TRBJ1-6; D unresolved. CDR3 length: 14 residues. Trimming took off 1 base at V and 8 bases at J, with 9 bases between the two ends. The germline gives CDR1 MNHNY, CDR2 SVGAGI (reference sequence). CDR3 nucleotide sequence: TGTGCCAGCAGTTACTTGGGCGCGGATTCACCCCTCCACTTT. Its protein product is CASSYLGADSPLHF.

This clone was recorded a few times. Other DNA sequences in this specimen translate into the identical CDR3. V gene TRBV5-1 combines with J gene TRBJ2-3, with 8 nucleotides matching TRBD2. The CDR3 runs 14 residues. Unmatched junction bases numbered 2, after V lost 0 bases and J lost 5 bases. The germline CDR1 and CDR2 sequences are SGHRS and YFSETQ. CDR3 DNA: TGCGCCAGCAGCTTGGCCCTAGCGGGAGATACGCAGTATTTT. Translation gives CASSLALAGDTQYF.

This clone was found once. V usage is TRBV19 and J usage is TRBJ1-1, with TRBD1 as a possible D gene (5 bases). The CDR3 has 13 amino acids. Germline V gene data show CDR1 as LNHDA and CDR2 as SQIVND (reference sequence). Trimming removed 5 bases from V and 4 bases from J, with 11 bases in between. The CDR3 reads CASSRGVGTEAFF. The CDR3 DNA is TGTGCCAGTAGTCGAGGGGTTGGCACTGAAGCTTTCTTT.

The chain combines TRBV5-4 with TRBJ2-5; maybe TRBD2 (6 bases). Deletions cut 4 bases from V and 5 bases from J, with 12 bases between. The CDR3 spans 13 residues. Germline lookup yields CDR1 SGHNT and CDR2 YYREEE (reference sequence). The CDR3 sequence is CASSTSLRETQYF. DNA of the CDR3: TGTGCCAGCAGCACTAGCCTTCGGGAGACCCAGTACTTC.

The genes are TRBV6-2 or TRBV6-3 and TRBJ1-1; 8 bases fit TRBD1. The germline gives CDR1 MNHEY, CDR2 SVGEGT. The CDR3 contains 13 residues. After removal of 4 bases from V and 6 bases from J, the junction contained 4 bases not matched to a gene. This CDR3 is CASSSDRAAEAFF. The CDR3 DNA follows: TGTGCCAGCAGTTCGGACAGGGCTGCTGAAGCTTTCTTT.

A few counts support this clone. This chain joins TRBV6-2 or TRBV6-3 and TRBJ2-7, with TRBD2 matching 8 bases. The CDR3 spans 20 residues. Unmatched junction bases numbered 18, after V lost 0 bases and J lost 2 bases. CDR1 MNHEY and CDR2 SVGEGT come from the germline V gene. The CDR3 DNA follows: TGTGCCAGCAGTTACTCGGTCGAGCGGGGGTCAAGAAACGGCGCCTACGAGCAGTACTTC. Translation gives CASSYSVERGSRNGAYEQYF.

This rearrangement joins TRBV19 to TRBJ2-7, with a weak D call TRBD1 (5 bases). The CDR3 is 16 residues long. Germline V gene sequence: CDR1 LNHDA, CDR2 SQIVND (reference sequence). Trimming stripped 6 bases from V and 0 bases from J, with 18 bases between. This CDR3 is CASSPPRDSYSYEQYF. The CDR3 DNA reads as TGTGCCAGTAGCCCCCCCCGAGACAGTTACTCCTACGAGCAGTACTTC.

The V call is TRBV19, the J call TRBJ1-2, with no clear D. Per germline, CDR1 LNHDA and CDR2 SQIVND (reference sequence). V lost 5 bases to trimming and J lost 4 bases, with 8 bases between them. The CDR3 spans 12 residues. The DNA of the CDR3 is TGTGCCAGTAGTCCGGCAATCTATGGCTACACCTTC. Residues: CASSPAIYGYTF.

CDR3 residues: CAWSRTGVSTDTQYF. Here the CDR3 DNA reads TGTGCCTGGAGTAGGACGGGAGTTAGCACAGATACGCAGTATTTT. The chain couples TRBV30 to TRBJ2-3; maybe TRBD2 (6 bases). Trimming pared 2 bases from V and 0 bases from J, leaving 12 bases between. This CDR3 contains 15 residues. The germline V gene has CDR1 GTSNPN and CDR2 SVGIG (reference sequence).

This chain joins TRBV28 and TRBJ2-7; 8 nucleotides match TRBD1. The V and J ends lost 7 bases and 2 bases, in that order; junction bases with no gene match: 7. Looked up from germline, CDR1 is MDHEN and CDR2 is SYDVKM. This CDR3 is 14 amino acids long. The CDR3 DNA reads TGTGCCAGCACCGCCGGGACAGGTACCTACGAGCAGTACTTC. Translated: CASTAGTGTYEQYF.

The rearrangement links TRBV7-3 to TRBJ1-5; D may be TRBD1 (5 bases). The CDR3 totals 15 residues. Germline assignment: CDR1 SGHTA and CDR2 FQGTGA. V lost 3 bases and J 12 bases, leaving 21 bases between the germline ends. CDR3 nucleotides: TGTGCCAGCAGCTTCTCACCGGGGCCGACATGGCTCCAGCATTTT. The encoded protein is CASSFSPGPTWLQHF.

This clone has only one observation. The V call is TRBV5-4, the J call TRBJ2-2; the D gene could be TRBD1 or TRBD2 (5 bases each). The CDR3 loop spans 16 amino acids. Trimming shortened V by 0 bases and J by 6 bases, and 15 bases separated the two germline ends. CDR1 is SGHNT and CDR2 is YYREEE in the germline V gene (reference sequence). The CDR3 coding sequence is TGTGCCAGCAGCTTGGGTGTCTTCCTGGGGGCCGGGGAGCTGTTTTTT. The encoded protein is CASSLGVFLGAGELFF.

Concerning this clone itself: Other DNA sequences from this sample encode an identical CDR3 as well. V usage is TRBV30 and J usage is TRBJ1-5, with a weak D call TRBD1 (5 bases). CDR3 length: 15 residues. Trimming took 0 bases from V and 2 from J, leaving 11 bases between them. Germline loops: CDR1 GTSNPN, CDR2 SVGIG (reference sequence). Here the CDR3 DNA reads TGTGCCTGGAGTGTTGGGGGGTTTGGCAATCAGCCCCAGCATTTT. Translation: CAWSVGGFGNQPQHF.

The chain combines TRBV28 with TRBJ2-7, with D possibly being TRBD2 (5 bases). This CDR3 spans 13 amino acids. Germline CDR1 is MDHEN and CDR2 is SYDVKM. Trimming took off 2 bases at V and 2 bases at J, with 7 bases between the two ends. In DNA form, the CDR3 reads TGTGCCAGCAGTTTAGCGGGCACCTACGAGCAGTACTTC. This sequence encodes CASSLAGTYEQYF.

The chain carries TRBV25-1 and TRBJ2-2; possible D gene TRBD1, 5 bases. V shed 1 base and J shed 1 base, with 10 bases lying between them. This CDR3 has 16 amino acids. In germline, CDR1 is MGHDK, CDR2 SYGVNS. The CDR3 sequence is CASSESRGWNTGELFF. The CDR3, as DNA: TGTGCCAGCAGTGAATCTAGGGGCTGGAACACCGGGGAGCTGTTTTTT.

The chain links TRBV10-1 to TRBJ1-6; D gene ambiguous. Deletions cut 6 bases from V and 7 bases from J, with 22 bases between. Germline-derived CDR1 and CDR2 are WNHNN and SYGVQD (reference sequence). The CDR3 has 17 amino acids. In DNA form, the CDR3 reads TGCGCCAGCAGGCTACACCCCGCGGAGGTGTGGAATTCACCCCTCCACTTT. Its protein product is CASRLHPAEVWNSPLHF.

This chain links TRBV4-2 with TRBJ2-1; the match to TRBD2 covers 7 bases. This CDR3 contains 21 residues. CDR1 is LGHNA, CDR2 YNFKEQ, per germline. V gave up 3 bases and J gave up 0 bases; unmatched junction bases: 20. Here the CDR3 DNA reads TGTGCCAGCAGCCACATGAACTTAGCGGGCGCACAGATGAGCTCCTACAATGAGCAGTTCTTC. Residues: CASSHMNLAGAQMSSYNEQFF.